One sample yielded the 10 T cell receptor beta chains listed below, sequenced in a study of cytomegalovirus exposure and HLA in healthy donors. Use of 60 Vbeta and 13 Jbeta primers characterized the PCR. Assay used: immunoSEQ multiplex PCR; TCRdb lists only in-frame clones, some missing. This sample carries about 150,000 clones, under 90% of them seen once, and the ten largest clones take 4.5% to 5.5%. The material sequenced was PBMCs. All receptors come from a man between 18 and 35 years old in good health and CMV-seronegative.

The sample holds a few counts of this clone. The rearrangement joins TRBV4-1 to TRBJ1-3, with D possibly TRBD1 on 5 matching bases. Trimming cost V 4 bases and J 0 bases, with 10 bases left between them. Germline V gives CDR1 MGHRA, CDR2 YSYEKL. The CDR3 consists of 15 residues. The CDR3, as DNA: TGCGCCAGCAGCCGACAGTTCTACTCTGGAAACACCATATATTTT. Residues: CASSRQFYSGNTIYF.

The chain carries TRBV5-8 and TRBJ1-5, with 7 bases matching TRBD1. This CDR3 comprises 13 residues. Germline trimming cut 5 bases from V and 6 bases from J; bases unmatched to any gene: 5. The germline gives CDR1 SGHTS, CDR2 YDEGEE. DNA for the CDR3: TGTGCCAGCAGGAGACAGGGAGGTCAGCCCCAGCATTTT. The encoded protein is CASRRQGGQPQHF.

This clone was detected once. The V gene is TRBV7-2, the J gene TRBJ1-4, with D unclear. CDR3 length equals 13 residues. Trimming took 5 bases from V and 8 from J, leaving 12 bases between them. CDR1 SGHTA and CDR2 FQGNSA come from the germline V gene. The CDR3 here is CASSPSGREKLFF. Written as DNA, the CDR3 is TGTGCCAGCAGCCCATCGGGGAGGGAAAAACTGTTTTTT.

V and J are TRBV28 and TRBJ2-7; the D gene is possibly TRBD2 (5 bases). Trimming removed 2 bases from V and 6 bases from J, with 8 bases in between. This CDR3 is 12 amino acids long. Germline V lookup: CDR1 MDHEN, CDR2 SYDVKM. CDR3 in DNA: TGTGCCAGCAGTTTAAGCGGTCCCGAGCAGTACTTC. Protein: CASSLSGPEQYF.

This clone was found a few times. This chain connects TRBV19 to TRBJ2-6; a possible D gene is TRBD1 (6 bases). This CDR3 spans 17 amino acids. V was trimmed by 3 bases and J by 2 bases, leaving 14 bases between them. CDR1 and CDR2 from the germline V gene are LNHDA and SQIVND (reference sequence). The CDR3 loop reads CASSILQGKTGANVLTF. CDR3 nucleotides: TGTGCCAGTAGTATCTTACAGGGTAAAACTGGGGCCAACGTCCTGACTTTC.

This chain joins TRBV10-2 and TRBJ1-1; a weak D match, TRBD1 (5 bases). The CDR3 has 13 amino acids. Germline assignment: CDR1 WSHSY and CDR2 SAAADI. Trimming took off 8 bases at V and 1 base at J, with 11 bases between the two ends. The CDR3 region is CASGQGRNTEAFF. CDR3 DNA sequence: TGCGCCAGCGGGCAGGGAAGGAACACTGAAGCTTTCTTT.

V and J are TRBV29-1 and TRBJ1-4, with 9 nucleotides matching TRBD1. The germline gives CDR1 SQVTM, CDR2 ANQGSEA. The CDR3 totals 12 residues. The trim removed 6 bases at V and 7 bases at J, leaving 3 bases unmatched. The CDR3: CSVGQGSEKLFF. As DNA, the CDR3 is TGCAGCGTCGGACAGGGGTCTGAAAAACTGTTTTTT.

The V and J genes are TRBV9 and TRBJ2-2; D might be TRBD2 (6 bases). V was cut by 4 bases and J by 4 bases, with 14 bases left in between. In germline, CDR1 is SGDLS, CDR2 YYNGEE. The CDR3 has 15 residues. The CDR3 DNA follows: TGTGCCAGCAGCCGGGGGTTGAGGGGCACCGGGGAGCTGTTTTTT. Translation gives CASSRGLRGTGELFF.

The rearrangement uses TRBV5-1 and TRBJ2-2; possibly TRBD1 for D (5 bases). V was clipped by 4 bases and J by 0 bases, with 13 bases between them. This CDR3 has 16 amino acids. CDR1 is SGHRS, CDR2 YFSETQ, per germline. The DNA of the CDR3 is TGCGCCAGCAGCCCCACAGGAAGCGCGAACACCGGGGAGCTGTTTTTT. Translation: CASSPTGSANTGELFF. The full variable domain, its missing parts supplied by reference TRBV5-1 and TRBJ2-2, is KAGVTQTPRYLIKTRGQQVTLSCSPISGHRSVSWYQQTPGQGLQFLFEYFSETQRNKGNFPGRFSGRQFSNSRSEMNVSTLELGDSALYLCASSPTGSANTGELFFGEGSRLTVL.

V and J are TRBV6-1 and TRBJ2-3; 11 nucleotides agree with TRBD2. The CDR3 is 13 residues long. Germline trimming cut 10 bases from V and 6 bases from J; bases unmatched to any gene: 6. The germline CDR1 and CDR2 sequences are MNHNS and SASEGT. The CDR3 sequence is CATGLAGGDTQYF. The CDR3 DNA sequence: TGTGCCACCGGATTAGCGGGAGGGGATACGCAGTATTTT.